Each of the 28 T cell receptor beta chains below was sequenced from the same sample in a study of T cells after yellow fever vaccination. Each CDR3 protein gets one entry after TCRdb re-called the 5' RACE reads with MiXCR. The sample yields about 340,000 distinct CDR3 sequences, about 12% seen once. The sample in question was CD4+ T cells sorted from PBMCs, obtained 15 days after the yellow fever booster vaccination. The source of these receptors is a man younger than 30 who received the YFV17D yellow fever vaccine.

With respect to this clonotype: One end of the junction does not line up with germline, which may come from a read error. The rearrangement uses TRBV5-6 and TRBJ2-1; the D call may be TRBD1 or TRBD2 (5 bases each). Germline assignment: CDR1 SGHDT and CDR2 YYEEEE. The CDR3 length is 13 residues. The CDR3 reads CASNLGVKGVRFF. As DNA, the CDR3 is TGTGCCAGCAACTTGGGGGTTAAGGGAGTACGGTTCTTC.

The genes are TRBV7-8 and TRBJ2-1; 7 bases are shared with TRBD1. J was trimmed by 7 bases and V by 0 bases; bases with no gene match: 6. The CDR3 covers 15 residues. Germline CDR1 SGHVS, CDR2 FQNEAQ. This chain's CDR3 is CASSLAMTGRNEQFF. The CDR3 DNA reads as TGTGCCAGCAGCTTAGCCATGACAGGGAGAAATGAGCAGTTCTTC.

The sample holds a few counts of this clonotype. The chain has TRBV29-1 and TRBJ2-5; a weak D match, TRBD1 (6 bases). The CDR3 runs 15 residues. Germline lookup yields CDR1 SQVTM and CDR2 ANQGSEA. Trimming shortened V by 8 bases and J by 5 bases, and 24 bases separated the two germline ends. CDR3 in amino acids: CSYRGHLAASETQYF. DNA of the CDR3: TGCAGCTATCGGGGACACCTGGCAGCGTCTGAGACCCAGTACTTC.

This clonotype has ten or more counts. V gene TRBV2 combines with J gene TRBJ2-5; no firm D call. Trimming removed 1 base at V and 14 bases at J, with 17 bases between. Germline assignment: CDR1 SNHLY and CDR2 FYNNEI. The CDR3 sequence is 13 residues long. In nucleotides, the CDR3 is TGTGCCAGCAGTGAAGAGTGGTACCCGGTCGTATACTTC. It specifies CASSEEWYPVVYF.

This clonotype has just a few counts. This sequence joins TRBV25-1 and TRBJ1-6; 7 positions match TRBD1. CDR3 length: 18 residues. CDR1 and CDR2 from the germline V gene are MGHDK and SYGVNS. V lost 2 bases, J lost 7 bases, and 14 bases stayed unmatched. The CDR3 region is CASSERTGGYSGNSPLHF. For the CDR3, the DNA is TGTGCCAGCAGTGAACGGACAGGAGGGTATTCAGGGAATTCACCCCTCCACTTT.

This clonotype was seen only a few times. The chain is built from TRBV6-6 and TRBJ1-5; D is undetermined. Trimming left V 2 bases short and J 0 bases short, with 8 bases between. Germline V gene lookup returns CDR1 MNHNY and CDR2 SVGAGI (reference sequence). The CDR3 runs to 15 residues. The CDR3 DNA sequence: TGTGCCAGCAGTTACGCGGAATATAGCAATCAGCCCCAGCATTTT. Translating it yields CASSYAEYSNQPQHF.

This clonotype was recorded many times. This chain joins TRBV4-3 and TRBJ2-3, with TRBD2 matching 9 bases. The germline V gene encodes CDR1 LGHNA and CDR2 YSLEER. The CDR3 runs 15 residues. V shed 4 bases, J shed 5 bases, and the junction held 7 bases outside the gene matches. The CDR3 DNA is TGCGCCAGCAGCCCCCGGGGAGCGGGGGGAGATACGCAGTATTTT. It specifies CASSPRGAGGDTQYF.

The CDR3 loop reads CASSPDSLGTEAFF. Written as DNA, the CDR3 is TGTGCCAGCAGTCCCGACAGCCTCGGGACTGAAGCTTTCTTT. V and J are TRBV2 and TRBJ1-1, with D possibly being TRBD1 (5 bases). CDR3 length: 14 residues. The germline gives CDR1 SNHLY, CDR2 FYNNEI. V lost 5 bases to trimming and J lost 5 bases, with 15 bases between them.

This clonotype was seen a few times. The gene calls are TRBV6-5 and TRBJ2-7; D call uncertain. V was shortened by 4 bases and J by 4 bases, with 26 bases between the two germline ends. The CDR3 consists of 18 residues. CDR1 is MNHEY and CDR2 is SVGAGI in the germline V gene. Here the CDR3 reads CASSSQAYRVSGEYEQYF. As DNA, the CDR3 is TGTGCCAGCAGTTCCCAGGCATATAGGGTCTCCGGAGAGTACGAGCAGTACTTC.

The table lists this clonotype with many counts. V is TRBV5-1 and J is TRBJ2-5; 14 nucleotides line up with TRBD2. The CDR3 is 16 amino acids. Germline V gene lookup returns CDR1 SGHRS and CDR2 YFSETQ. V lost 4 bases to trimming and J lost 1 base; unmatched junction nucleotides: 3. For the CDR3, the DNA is TGCGCCAGCAGCCCCGGGACTAGCGGGGGCCAAGAGACCCAGTACTTC. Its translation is CASSPGTSGGQETQYF.

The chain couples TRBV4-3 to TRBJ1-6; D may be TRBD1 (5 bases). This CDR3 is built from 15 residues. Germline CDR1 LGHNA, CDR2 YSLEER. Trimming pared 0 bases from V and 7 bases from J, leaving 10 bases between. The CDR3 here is CASSQESGRNSPLHF. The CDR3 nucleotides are TGCGCCAGCAGCCAAGAATCAGGGCGGAATTCACCCCTCCACTTT.

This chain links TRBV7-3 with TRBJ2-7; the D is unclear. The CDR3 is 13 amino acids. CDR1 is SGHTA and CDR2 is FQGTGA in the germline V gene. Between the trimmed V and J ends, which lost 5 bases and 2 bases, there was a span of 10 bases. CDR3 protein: CASSPTNAYEQYF. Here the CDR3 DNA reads TGTGCCAGCAGCCCCACCAACGCCTACGAGCAGTACTTC.

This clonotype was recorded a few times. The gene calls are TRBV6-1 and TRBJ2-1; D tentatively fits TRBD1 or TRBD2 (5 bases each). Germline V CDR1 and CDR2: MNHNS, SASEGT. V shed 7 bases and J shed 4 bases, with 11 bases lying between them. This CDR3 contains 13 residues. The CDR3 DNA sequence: TGTGCCAGCAAACAGGACTTTTACAATGAGCAGTTCTTC. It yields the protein CASKQDFYNEQFF.

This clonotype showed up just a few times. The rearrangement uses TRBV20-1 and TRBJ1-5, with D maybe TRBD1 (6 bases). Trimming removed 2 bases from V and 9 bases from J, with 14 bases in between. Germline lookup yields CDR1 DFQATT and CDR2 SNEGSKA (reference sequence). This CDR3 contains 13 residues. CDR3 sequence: CSARSVPRGPQHF. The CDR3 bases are TGCAGTGCTAGATCAGTGCCCAGGGGGCCCCAGCATTTT.

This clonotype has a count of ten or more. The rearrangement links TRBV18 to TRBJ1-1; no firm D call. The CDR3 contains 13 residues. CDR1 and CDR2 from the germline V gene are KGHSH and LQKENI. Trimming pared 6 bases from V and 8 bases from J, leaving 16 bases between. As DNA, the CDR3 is TGTGCCAGCTCCCGGATCAATAGCGGAGAAGCTTTCTTT. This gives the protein CASSRINSGEAFF.

The CDR3 nucleotides are TGTGCCACCCTTCGACAGGGAGGGTCCTATAATTCACCCCTCCACTTT. It yields the protein CATLRQGGSYNSPLHF. The chain combines TRBV24-1 with TRBJ1-6; 7 bases are shared with TRBD1. Unmatched junction bases numbered 8, after V lost 9 bases and J lost 1 base. CDR3 length equals 16 residues. The V gene's germline CDR1 is KGHDR and CDR2 SFDVKD.

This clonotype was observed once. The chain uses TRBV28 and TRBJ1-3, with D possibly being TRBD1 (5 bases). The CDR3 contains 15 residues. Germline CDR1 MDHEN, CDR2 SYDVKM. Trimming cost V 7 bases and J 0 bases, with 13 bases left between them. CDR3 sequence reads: CASTFGGNSGNTIYF. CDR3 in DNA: TGTGCCAGCACTTTCGGGGGTAACTCTGGAAACACCATATATTTT.

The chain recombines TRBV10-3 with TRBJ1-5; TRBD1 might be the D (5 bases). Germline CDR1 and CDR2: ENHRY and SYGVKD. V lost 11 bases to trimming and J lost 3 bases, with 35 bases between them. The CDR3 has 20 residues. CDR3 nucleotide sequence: TGTGCCTTCCCCGTCGGGGGGGGGGTCTTCGGATGTAGTAACAATCAGCCCCAGCATTTT. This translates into CAFPVGGGVFGCSNNQPQHF.

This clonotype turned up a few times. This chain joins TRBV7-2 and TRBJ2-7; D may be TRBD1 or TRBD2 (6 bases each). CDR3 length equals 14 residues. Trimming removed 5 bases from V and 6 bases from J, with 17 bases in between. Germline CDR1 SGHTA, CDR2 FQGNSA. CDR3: CASSLTTGAPEQYF. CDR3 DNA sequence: TGTGCCAGCAGCCTAACTACGGGGGCCCCCGAGCAGTACTTC.

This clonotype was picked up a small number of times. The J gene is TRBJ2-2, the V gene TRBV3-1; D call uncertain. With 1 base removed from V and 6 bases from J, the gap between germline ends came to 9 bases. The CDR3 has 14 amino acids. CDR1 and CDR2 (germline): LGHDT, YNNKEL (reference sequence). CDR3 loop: CASSQGVRPGELFF. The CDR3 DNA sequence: TGTGCCAGCAGCCAAGGAGTCAGACCCGGGGAGCTGTTTTTT.

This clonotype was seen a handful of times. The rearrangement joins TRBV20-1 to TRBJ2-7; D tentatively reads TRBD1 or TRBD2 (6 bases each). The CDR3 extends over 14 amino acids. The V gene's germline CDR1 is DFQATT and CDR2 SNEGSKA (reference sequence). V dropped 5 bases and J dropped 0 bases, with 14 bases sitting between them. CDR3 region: CSAQKGGGSYEQYV. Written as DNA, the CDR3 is TGCAGTGCTCAGAAGGGGGGAGGCTCCTACGAGCAGTACGTC.

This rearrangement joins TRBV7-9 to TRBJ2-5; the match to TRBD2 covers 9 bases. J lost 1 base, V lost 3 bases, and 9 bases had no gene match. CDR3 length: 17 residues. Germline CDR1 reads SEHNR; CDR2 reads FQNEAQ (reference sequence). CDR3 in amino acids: CASSFPGLAGRQETQYF. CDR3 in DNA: TGTGCCAGCAGCTTCCCCGGGCTAGCGGGGCGCCAAGAGACCCAGTACTTC.

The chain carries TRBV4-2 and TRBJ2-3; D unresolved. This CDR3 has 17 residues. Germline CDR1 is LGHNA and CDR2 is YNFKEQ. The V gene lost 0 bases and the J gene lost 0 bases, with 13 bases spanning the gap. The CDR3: CASSQETLSASTDTQYF. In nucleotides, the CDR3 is TGTGCCAGCAGCCAAGAAACCTTGTCAGCTAGCACAGATACGCAGTATTTT.

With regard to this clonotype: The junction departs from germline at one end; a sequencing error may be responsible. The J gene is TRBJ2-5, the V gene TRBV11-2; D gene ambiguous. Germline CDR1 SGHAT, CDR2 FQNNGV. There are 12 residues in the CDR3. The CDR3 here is CARSLDRETQYF. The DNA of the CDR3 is TGTGCCAGAAGCTTAGATCGAGAGACCCAGTACTTC.

The CDR3 DNA is TGTGCCAGCTCCCGCGGGGGGGCAGGAGATACGCAGTATTTT. Translating it yields CASSRGGAGDTQYF. The chain links TRBV25-1 to TRBJ2-3, with TRBD2 identical over 9 bases. V lost 8 bases and J lost 5; bases outside the gene matches: 8. The germline V gene has CDR1 MGHDK and CDR2 SYGVNS. The CDR3 contains 14 residues.

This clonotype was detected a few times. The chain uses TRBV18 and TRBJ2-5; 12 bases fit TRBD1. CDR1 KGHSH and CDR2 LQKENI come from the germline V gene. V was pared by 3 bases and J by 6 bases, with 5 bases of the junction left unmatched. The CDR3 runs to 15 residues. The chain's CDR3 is CASSPPGQGAKTQYF. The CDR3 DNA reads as TGTGCCAGCTCACCCCCGGGACAGGGGGCCAAGACCCAGTACTTC.

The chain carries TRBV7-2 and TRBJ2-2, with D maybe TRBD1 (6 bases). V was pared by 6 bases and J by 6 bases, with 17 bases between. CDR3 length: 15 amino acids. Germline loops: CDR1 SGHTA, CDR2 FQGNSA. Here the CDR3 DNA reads TGTGCCAGCAGGTCGCGACAGGATAGAGCCGGGGAGCTGTTTTTT. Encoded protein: CASRSRQDRAGELFF.

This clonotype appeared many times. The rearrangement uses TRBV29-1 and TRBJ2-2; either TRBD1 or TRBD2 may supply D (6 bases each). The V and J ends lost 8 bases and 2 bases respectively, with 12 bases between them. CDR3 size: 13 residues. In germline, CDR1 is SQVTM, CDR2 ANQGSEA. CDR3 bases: TGCAGCATTGGGGGGCCCAACACCGGGGAGCTGTTTTTT. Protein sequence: CSIGGPNTGELFF.